Following are 29 T cell receptor beta chains from one sample sequenced in a study of T cell responses to AZD1222 COVID-19 vaccine. Produced via immunoSEQ multiplex PCR; TCRdb's table is partial and in-frame only. This sample has some 19,000 clones, with approximately 80% found just once. The sequencing used peripheral blood, collected on day 0 of AZD1222 vaccination. All receptors derive from an adult in good health.

V gene TRBV28 combines with J gene TRBJ2-7, with TRBD2 as a possible D gene (6 bases). The V end was cut by 6 bases, the J end by 6 bases, with 15 bases between. The CDR3 consists of 13 residues. CDR1 and CDR2 from the germline V gene are MDHEN and SYDVKM. CDR3 bases: TGTGCCAGCAGCACGGGGACTCCGGGCGAGCAGTACTTC. This gives the protein CASSTGTPGEQYF.

The chain is built from TRBV14 and TRBJ1-5; 8 bases align to TRBD1. CDR1 is SGHDN, CDR2 FVKESK, per germline. The CDR3 runs to 18 residues. Trimming took 3 bases from V and 5 from J; bases not matched to a gene: 15. The CDR3 sequence: CASSHPDRVLEMDQPQHF. Written as DNA, the CDR3 is TGTGCCAGCAGCCACCCGGACAGGGTATTGGAAATGGATCAGCCCCAGCATTTT.

On this clone itself: Additional DNA sequences in this sample encode the identical CDR3. This chain connects TRBV7-9 to TRBJ2-7; D is unresolved. Trimming took off 1 base at V and 3 bases at J, with 7 bases between the two ends. The CDR3 extends over 13 amino acids. Germline CDR1 SEHNR, CDR2 FQNEAQ (reference sequence). As DNA, the CDR3 is TGTGCCAGCAGCTTAGAGAATAGCTACGAGCAGTACTTC. Translating gives CASSLENSYEQYF.

The chain uses TRBV7-2 and TRBJ2-1; possible D gene TRBD1, 6 bases. CDR1 is SGHTA and CDR2 is FQGNSA in the germline V gene. The CDR3 has 13 residues. The V gene lost 4 bases and the J gene lost 5 bases, with 9 bases spanning the gap. DNA of the CDR3: TGTGCCAGCAGCTCGACAGGAAACAATGAGCAGTTCTTC. Residues: CASSSTGNNEQFF.

In its sample, this clone was seen a few times. At the DNA level, this CDR3 is encoded by other sequences in the same sample as well. The V and J genes are TRBV7-3 and TRBJ1-1, with D possibly being TRBD1 (6 bases). Trimming left V 5 bases short and J 3 bases short, with 10 bases between. The CDR3 is made up of 13 amino acids. Germline CDR1 reads SGHTA; CDR2 reads FQGTGA. The CDR3 DNA reads TGTGCCAGCAGCCTACAGGGTGACACTGAAGCTTTCTTT. Translation gives CASSLQGDTEAFF.

This chain uses TRBV28 with TRBJ1-1; 8 nucleotides align to TRBD1. V was pared by 5 bases and J by 4 bases, with 12 bases of the junction left unmatched. This CDR3 comprises 16 residues. The germline gives CDR1 MDHEN, CDR2 SYDVKM. The chain's CDR3 is CASSAGQGHTGTEAFF. In DNA form, the CDR3 reads TGTGCCAGCAGTGCCGGACAGGGCCATACAGGCACTGAAGCTTTCTTT.

The table lists this clone with a count of one. V usage is TRBV5-1 and J usage is TRBJ1-1; tentatively, D is TRBD1 (6 bases). Between the trimmed V and J ends, which lost 0 bases and 0 bases, there was a span of 9 bases. The CDR3 spans 15 residues. Germline V gene data show CDR1 as SGHRS and CDR2 as YFSETQ. In nucleotides, the CDR3 is TGCGCCAGCAGCTTGGGGGGGCAGGTGAACACTGAAGCTTTCTTT. Its translation: CASSLGGQVNTEAFF.

This clone qualifies as hyperexpanded. This chain connects TRBV28 to TRBJ2-7; D remains unclear. This CDR3 contains 15 residues. Trimming removed 5 bases at V and 0 bases at J, with 14 bases between. Germline lookup yields CDR1 MDHEN and CDR2 SYDVKM. The DNA of the CDR3 is TGTGCCAGCAGTACCTCGATCCAGAGCTCCTACGAGCAGTACTTC. Residues: CASSTSIQSSYEQYF.

The gene calls are TRBV19 and TRBJ2-5; the match to TRBD1 covers 10 bases. This CDR3 has 15 amino acids. J was trimmed by 2 bases and V by 4 bases; bases with no gene match: 4. The germline V gene encodes CDR1 LNHDA and CDR2 SQIVND (reference sequence). The CDR3 is CASSTTGGSQETQYF. DNA of the CDR3: TGTGCCAGTAGTACGACAGGGGGCTCACAAGAGACCCAGTACTTC.

This rearrangement joins TRBV6-5 to TRBJ2-5; 10 bases line up with TRBD1. The V gene's germline CDR1 is MNHEY and CDR2 SVGAGI. The J segment lost 5 bases and the V segment lost 6 bases, leaving 3 bases of the junction unmatched. This CDR3 is 13 amino acids long. CDR3 residues: CASRTGGRETQYF. The CDR3 nucleotides read TGTGCCAGCAGGACAGGGGGCAGGGAGACCCAGTACTTC.

The rearrangement uses TRBV30 and TRBJ2-7; D remains ambiguous. Trimming took off 2 bases at V and 2 bases at J, with 7 bases between the two ends. CDR1 and CDR2 (germline): GTSNPN, SVGIG (reference sequence). The CDR3 covers 12 residues. The CDR3 DNA reads TGTGCCTGGAGTTCGGCTACCTACGAGCAGTACTTC. Translation: CAWSSATYEQYF.

The chain uses TRBV3-1 (or the pseudogene TRBV3-2) and TRBJ2-1; tentatively, D is TRBD2 (6 bases). V gave up 5 bases and J gave up 4 bases, with 18 bases separating them. CDR3 length: 16 residues. CDR1 is LGHDT, CDR2 YNNKEL, per germline (reference sequence). The CDR3 DNA is TGTGCCAGCAGCAGGGACTGGGGCGACGGTTACAATGAGCAGTTCTTC. Protein sequence: CASSRDWGDGYNEQFF.

The rearrangement links TRBV29-1 to TRBJ1-4; D uncertain. V was trimmed by 4 bases and J by 5 bases, leaving 11 bases between them. The CDR3 totals 13 residues. Germline-derived CDR1 and CDR2 are SQVTM and ANQGSEA. CDR3 region: CSVAAGGNEKLFF. CDR3 DNA sequence: TGCAGCGTTGCGGCAGGTGGAAATGAAAAACTGTTTTTT.

V and J are TRBV27 and TRBJ2-1, with D perhaps assigned TRBD1 or TRBD2 (6 bases each). Trimming took 0 bases from V and 3 from J, leaving 9 bases between them. Germline V gene lookup returns CDR1 MNHEY and CDR2 SMNVEV (reference sequence). CDR3 size: 15 residues. The CDR3 spells CASSLSRDNYNEQFF. As DNA, the CDR3 is TGTGCCAGCAGTTTATCGCGGGACAACTACAATGAGCAGTTCTTC.

The genes are TRBV6-2 or TRBV6-3 and TRBJ1-2; D might be TRBD1 (5 bases). With 2 bases removed from V and 12 bases from J, the gap between germline ends came to 16 bases. This CDR3 region has 13 residues. Germline V gene sequence: CDR1 MNHEY, CDR2 SVGEGT. Here the CDR3 DNA reads TGTGCCAGCAGTTACGAGGACACCCTGAGGGACACCTTC. This encodes CASSYEDTLRDTF.

The gene calls are TRBV30 and TRBJ2-5; tentative D call: TRBD2 (5 bases). V lost 3 bases, J lost 5 bases, and 13 bases lay in between. Germline lookup yields CDR1 GTSNPN and CDR2 SVGIG (reference sequence). The CDR3 has 13 residues. The CDR3 sequence: CAWSASRRETQYF. The CDR3 bases are TGTGCCTGGAGCGCGAGCAGGAGGGAGACCCAGTACTTC.

V gene TRBV9 combines with J gene TRBJ1-5, with D possibly matching TRBD1 (6 bases). Deletions cut 4 bases from V and 5 bases from J, with 13 bases between. From germline, CDR1 is SGDLS and CDR2 YYNGEE. The CDR3 has 14 amino acids. This CDR3 reads CASSPGGQDQPQHF. CDR3 DNA: TGTGCCAGCAGCCCCGGGGGGCAGGATCAGCCCCAGCATTTT.

The chain couples TRBV27 to TRBJ1-2; D gene uncertain. There are 12 residues in the CDR3. V was pared by 10 bases and J by 3 bases, with 12 bases between. The V gene's germline CDR1 is MNHEY and CDR2 SMNVEV (reference sequence). In nucleotides, the CDR3 is TGTGCCATCCGCGCCGCCGACTATGGCTACACCTTC. As protein: CAIRAADYGYTF.

The rearrangement links TRBV30 to TRBJ2-2; D gene uncertain. Between the trimmed V and J ends, which lost 3 bases and 1 base, there was a span of 12 bases. The CDR3 is 15 amino acids. From germline, CDR1 is GTSNPN and CDR2 SVGIG (reference sequence). CDR3 DNA sequence: TGTGCCTGGAGCCCACTTCTGGGGAACACCGGGGAGCTGTTTTTT. Translating gives CAWSPLLGNTGELFF.

This chain uses TRBV10-2 with TRBJ1-5; D perhaps matches TRBD1 (6 bases). Germline values: CDR1 WSHSY, CDR2 SAAADI. The CDR3 is 13 amino acids. Trimming shortened V by 6 bases and J by 2 bases, and 8 bases separated the two germline ends. The CDR3 reads CASRDSGNQPQHF. Written as DNA, the CDR3 is TGCGCCAGCAGGGACAGTGGCAATCAGCCCCAGCATTTT.

The chain recombines TRBV5-1 with TRBJ2-3; D not certain. V lost 0 bases to trimming and J lost 0 bases, with 14 bases between them. Per germline, CDR1 SGHRS and CDR2 YFSETQ. There are 17 residues in the CDR3. CDR3 bases: TGCGCCAGCAGCTTGGCGAGGCGGTCCGCTAGCACAGATACGCAGTATTTT. Protein: CASSLARRSASTDTQYF. The whole variable domain, filled in from reference TRBV5-1 and TRBJ2-3, reads KAGVTQTPRYLIKTRGQQVTLSCSPISGHRSVSWYQQTPGQGLQFLFEYFSETQRNKGNFPGRFSGRQFSNSRSEMNVSTLELGDSALYLCASSLARRSASTDTQYFGPGTRLTVL.

As DNA, the CDR3 is TGTGCCAGCAGCCACCAAGCGGGAGATAGCAATGAGCAGTTCTTC. Protein: CASSHQAGDSNEQFF. The chain couples TRBV28 to TRBJ2-1, with TRBD2 matching over 8 bases. Germline loops: CDR1 MDHEN, CDR2 SYDVKM. The CDR3 contains 15 residues. The trim removed 6 bases at V and 6 bases at J, leaving 10 bases unmatched.

The CDR3 sequence: CASSSSGWDTQYF. In DNA, the CDR3 is TGTGCCAGCAGTTCGTCAGGGTGGGATACGCAGTATTTT. V and J are TRBV12-3 or TRBV12-4 and TRBJ2-3; perhaps TRBD1 as D (5 bases). The CDR3 covers 13 residues. V gave up 4 bases and J gave up 6 bases, with 11 bases separating them.

This clone occurred a few times. The chain uses TRBV6-2 or TRBV6-3 and TRBJ2-7; D not certain. The V gene lost 4 bases and the J gene lost 3 bases, with 13 bases spanning the gap. The CDR3 contains 14 residues. CDR1 and CDR2 from the germline V gene are MNHEY and SVGEGT. CDR3 DNA sequence: TGTGCCAGCAGTTCGTCCGCCCCATACTACGAGCAGTACTTC. Encoded protein: CASSSSAPYYEQYF.

The chain has TRBV3-1 (or the pseudogene TRBV3-2) and TRBJ2-7; the D is unclear. CDR1 LGHDT and CDR2 YNNKEL come from the germline V gene (reference sequence). With 2 bases removed from V and 7 bases from J, the gap between germline ends came to 9 bases. The CDR3 runs to 12 residues. CDR3 in amino acids: CASSQQVGEQYF. CDR3 sequence (DNA): TGTGCCAGCAGCCAACAGGTGGGGGAGCAGTACTTC.

The chain joins TRBV6-2 or TRBV6-3 to TRBJ2-3, with 7 bases fitting TRBD1. The CDR3 runs to 16 residues. CDR1 and CDR2 (germline): MNHEY, SVGEGT. Unmatched junction bases numbered 11, after V lost 4 bases and J lost 4 bases. The CDR3 DNA sequence: TGTGCCAGCAGTTTCGAGACAGGGAAGGATCCAGATACGCAGTATTTT. Translating gives CASSFETGKDPDTQYF.

This chain links TRBV24-1 with TRBJ2-2; possible D gene TRBD1, 6 bases. Trimming took off 4 bases at V and 0 bases at J, with 11 bases between the two ends. Per germline, CDR1 KGHDR and CDR2 SFDVKD. The CDR3 is 16 amino acids. This CDR3 is CATSETGQSNTGELFF. The CDR3 nucleotides read TGTGCCACCAGTGAGACTGGACAGTCGAACACCGGGGAGCTGTTTTTT.

The chain couples TRBV3-1 (or the pseudogene TRBV3-2) to TRBJ1-2, with D maybe TRBD1 (5 bases). Trimming left V 1 base short and J 6 bases short, with 9 bases between. CDR3 length: 13 residues. Germline V lookup: CDR1 LGHDT, CDR2 YNNKEL (reference sequence). The CDR3 DNA reads TGTGCCAGCAGCCAAGTGTCGGGGGATGGCTACACCTTC. Residues: CASSQVSGDGYTF.

This clone has just one count. The chain carries TRBV7-9 and TRBJ2-4; D remains ambiguous. CDR1 is SEHNR, CDR2 FQNEAQ, per germline (reference sequence). The CDR3 extends over 13 amino acids. The V end lost 3 bases, the J end lost 7 bases, and 10 bases lay between the germline ends. CDR3 sequence: CASSLEVSNIQYF. Here the CDR3 DNA reads TGTGCCAGCAGCTTGGAAGTCTCGAACATTCAGTACTTC.